Listed here are 12 T cell receptor beta chains from one sample, sequenced in a study of Tregs in tolerant kidney transplant recipients. The nonmyeloablative bone marrow transplants came from related graft donors, with transient mixed chimerism. Method: immunoSEQ multiplex PCR; TCRdb's copy keeps in-frame clones and lacks some. This table lists roughly 23,000 clones. The material was CD4+ T cells from blood (PBMCs), obtained 6 months after the transplant. These receptors were collected from a human patient who received a combined kidney and bone marrow transplant. The graft donor may have given rise to some T cells.

Notes on this clone: From the germline J gene comes the end of the CDR3, since the read stops 3 residues before it. This chain uses TRBV20-1 with TRBJ2-5; 7 nucleotides line up with TRBD1. Germline CDR1 reads DFQATT; CDR2 reads SNEGSKA (reference sequence). This CDR3 region has 14 residues. With V trimmed by 1 base and J by 2 bases, 4 bases remained unmatched. The CDR3 sequence: CSARVWDRQETQYF. CDR3 bases read: TGCAGTGCTAGAGTTTGGGACAGACAAGAGACC.

Points on this clone: The sequence runs out 3 residues before the end of the CDR3; the remainder is reconstructed from the germline J gene. This chain connects TRBV7-6 to TRBJ2-2; 9 bases line up with TRBD2. The J segment lost 3 bases and the V segment lost 5 bases, leaving 13 bases of the junction unmatched. Germline CDR1 reads SGHVS; CDR2 reads FNYEAQ. The CDR3 is 18 residues long. This CDR3 is CASSPRRPSGIHTGELFF. CDR3 DNA, as far as it was read: TGTGCCAGCAGCCCACGGAGGCCTAGCGGGATACACACCGGGGAG.

CDR3 sequence reads: CASSITSTYQETQYF. The part of the CDR3 DNA that was read is TGTGCCAGTAGTATAACTAGCACGTACCAAGAGACC. The rearrangement joins TRBV19 to TRBJ2-5; D might be TRBD2 (6 bases). The sequenced fragment ends 3 residues before the CDR3 boundary, so the rest is inferred from the germline J gene. The ends were cut back, 2 bases at V and 0 bases at J, with 10 bases in the middle. The CDR3 loop spans 15 amino acids. Germline-derived CDR1 and CDR2 are LNHDA and SQIVND (reference sequence).

As concerns this clone: The read ends 3 residues early relative to the CDR3; the germline J gene fills the gap. The rearrangement uses TRBV20-1 and TRBJ1-2; 9 nucleotides match TRBD1. CDR3 length: 14 residues. The J segment lost 2 bases and the V segment lost 5 bases, leaving 6 bases of the junction unmatched. Germline V CDR1 and CDR2: DFQATT, SNEGSKA (reference sequence). The sequenced CDR3 bases are TGCAGTGCTGACCCGGGACAGGGAAACTATGGC. Its protein is CSADPGQGNYG. The CDR3 in its entirety is CSADPGQGNYGYTF.

As for this clone: The CDR3 extends 3 residues past the end of the read, so its final part is completed from the germline J gene. The chain links TRBV2 to TRBJ1-1; D call uncertain. CDR3 length equals 14 residues. Trimming cost V 6 bases and J 1 base, with 12 bases left between them. Per the germline V gene, CDR1 is SNHLY and CDR2 is FYNNEI. The CDR3 spells CASRDSGGNTEAFF. CDR3 bases read: TGTGCCAGCAGGGACTCGGGCGGGAACACTGAA.

With regard to this clone: The read ends 3 residues early relative to the CDR3; the germline J gene fills the gap. The chain carries TRBV19 and TRBJ2-1; 10 nucleotides line up with TRBD2. Germline CDR1 LNHDA, CDR2 SQIVND (reference sequence). The CDR3 consists of 17 residues. J was trimmed by 3 bases and V by 1 base; bases with no gene match: 6. Incomplete CDR3 DNA: TGTGCCAGTAGTATAGCTAGCGGGAGCGCATTCTACAATGAG. Its translation: CASSIASGSAFYNE. The entire CDR3 protein reads CASSIASGSAFYNEQFF. Looking up the rest from reference TRBV19 and TRBJ2-1 gives the full variable domain: DGGITQSPKYLFRKEGQNVTLSCEQNLNHDAMYWYRQDPGQGLRLIYYSQIVNDFQKGDIAEGYSVSREKKESFPLTVTSAQKNPTAFYLCASSIASGSAFYNEQFFGPGTRLTVL.

In the case of this clone: The read gets to within 3 residues of the CDR3 end, and the germline J gene fills in the rest. The rearrangement uses TRBV20-1 and TRBJ1-1; TRBD1 matches at 8 bases. The CDR3 extends over 13 amino acids. V trimming: 4 bases; J trimming: 4 bases; junction bases outside the gene matches: 5. Germline CDR1 is DFQATT and CDR2 is SNEGSKA (reference sequence). CDR3 amino acids: CSATQGASTEAFF. The DNA read from the CDR3 is TGCAGTGCTACCCAGGGGGCGAGCACTGAA.

Worth noting for this clone: The read finishes 3 residues shy of the CDR3 end, and the germline J gene is used to complete it. The chain carries TRBV6-2 or TRBV6-3 and TRBJ1-4; no clear D gene. V was clipped by 6 bases and J by 8 bases, with 16 bases between them. The CDR3 extends over 14 amino acids. CDR1 MNHEY and CDR2 SVGEGT come from the germline V gene. The part of the CDR3 DNA that was read is TGTGCCAGCAGCCGGTCCGCTGGTTGGGAAAAA. This encodes CASSRSAGWEK. The complete CDR3 sequence is CASSRSAGWEKLFF.

Details on this clone: The CDR3 goes on 3 residues after the read ends, and that part is filled in from the germline J gene. This chain connects TRBV5-1 to TRBJ2-7; tentative D call: TRBD1 (6 bases). This CDR3 comprises 15 residues. The ends were cut back, 4 bases at V and 4 bases at J, with 18 bases in the middle. The V gene's germline CDR1 is SGHRS and CDR2 YFSETQ. Incomplete CDR3 DNA: TGCGCCAGCAGCCAGACACCCGGGACACCATACGAG. Translation gives CASSQTPGTPYE. The full CDR3 protein reads CASSQTPGTPYEQYF.

About this clone: Sequencing ends 3 residues short of the CDR3 end; the germline J gene provides the rest. J is TRBJ2-3 and V is TRBV20-1; D perhaps matches TRBD2 (6 bases). CDR3 length: 14 amino acids. Per the germline V gene, CDR1 is DFQATT and CDR2 is SNEGSKA (reference sequence). V lost 5 bases and J lost 1, with 13 bases in between. CDR3 sequence: CSARPGLGTDTQYF. CDR3 DNA, as far as it was read: TGCAGTGCTCGACCGGGACTCGGCACAGATACG.

On this clone itself: The read gets to within 3 residues of the CDR3 end, and the germline J gene fills in the rest. This chain connects TRBV19 to TRBJ2-1, with D tentatively TRBD1 (6 bases). The CDR3 is made up of 16 amino acids. With 5 bases removed from V and 2 bases from J, the gap between germline ends came to 16 bases. From germline, CDR1 is LNHDA and CDR2 SQIVND (reference sequence). The sequenced CDR3 bases are TGTGCCAGTAGTCCCAGATTACAGGGCCCCTACAATGAG. It yields the protein CASSPRLQGPYNE. The full CDR3 protein reads CASSPRLQGPYNEQFF.

As for this clone: The read gets to within 3 residues of the CDR3 end, and the germline J gene fills in the rest. The gene calls are TRBV2 and TRBJ1-2; 9 bases line up with TRBD1. The length of the CDR3 is 15 residues. Germline values: CDR1 SNHLY, CDR2 FYNNEI. V lost 6 bases to trimming and J lost 4 bases; unmatched junction nucleotides: 9. The CDR3 loop is CASRSRTQGAYGYTF. CDR3 DNA (partial): TGTGCCAGCAGATCACGGACACAGGGGGCCTATGGC.